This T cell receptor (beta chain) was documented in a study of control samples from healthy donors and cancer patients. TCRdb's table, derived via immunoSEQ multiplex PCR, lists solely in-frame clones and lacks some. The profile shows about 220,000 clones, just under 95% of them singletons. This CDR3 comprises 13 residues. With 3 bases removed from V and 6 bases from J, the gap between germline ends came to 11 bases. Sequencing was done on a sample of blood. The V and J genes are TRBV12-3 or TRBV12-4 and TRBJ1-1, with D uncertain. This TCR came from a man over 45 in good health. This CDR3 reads CASSLLGASEAFF. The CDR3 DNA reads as TGTGCCAGCAGTTTGCTGGGAGCCTCTGAAGCTTTCTTT.